A selection of T cell receptor beta chains follows, all from one sample in a study of T cells in tumors and immune-related adverse events. Method: immunoSEQ multiplex PCR; TCRdb's copy keeps in-frame clones and lacks some. The sample carries more than 10,000 clones, about 90% recorded once. This sample comprised lymph node tissue, obtained from a patient treated with anti-PD-1 therapy. These receptors were collected from a female donor with metastatic renal cell carcinoma. The CDR3 runs from the conserved cysteine through the conserved F or W. The order of the fields is D gene, J gene, V gene, clone size, CDR3 protein, CDR3 DNA. A D gene is named only where the DNA matches it firmly. Size values are once, few and many counts, or a class for expanded clones, and some rows have none.

d_call: .
j_call: TRBJ1-2
v_call: TRBV4-2
clone_size: .
cdr3_aa: CASSQDSFIYGYTF
cdr3_nt: TGTGCCAGCAGCCAAGACTCATTTATCTATGGCTACACCTTC

d_call: TRBD1
j_call: TRBJ2-2
v_call: TRBV16
clone_size: .
cdr3_aa: CASSQSQQGAGGELFF
cdr3_nt: TGTGCCAGCAGCCAATCGCAACAGGGGGCCGGCGGGGAGCTGTTTTTT

d_call: TRBD1
j_call: TRBJ1-2
v_call: TRBV5-4
clone_size: .
cdr3_aa: CASRPRDRVRLNGYTF
cdr3_nt: TGTGCCAGCAGGCCCCGGGACAGGGTTCGATTGAATGGCTACACCTTC

d_call: TRBD1
j_call: TRBJ1-5
v_call: TRBV28
clone_size: .
cdr3_aa: CASSLYGTEVRNQPQHF
cdr3_nt: TGTGCCAGCAGTTTATACGGGACAGAAGTACGCAATCAGCCCCAGCATTTT

d_call: .
j_call: TRBJ1-6
v_call: TRBV4-1
clone_size: .
cdr3_aa: CASSPGTQQNSPLHF
cdr3_nt: TGCGCCAGCAGCCCAGGGACGCAGCAGAATTCACCCCTCCACTTT

d_call: TRBD1
j_call: TRBJ1-2
v_call: TRBV19
clone_size: .
cdr3_aa: CASSIRQGPNYGYTF
cdr3_nt: TGTGCCAGTAGTATACGACAGGGACCCAACTATGGCTACACCTTC

d_call: .
j_call: TRBJ2-7
v_call: TRBV10-3
clone_size: .
cdr3_aa: CATWGSSSAGEQYF
cdr3_nt: TGTGCCACGTGGGGGTCCAGTAGCGCCGGGGAGCAGTACTTC

d_call: .
j_call: TRBJ1-2
v_call: TRBV5-6
clone_size: few
cdr3_aa: CASSLGTTAPNYGYTF
cdr3_nt: TGTGCCAGCAGCTTGGGGACAACCGCTCCCAACTATGGCTACACCTTC

d_call: TRBD2
j_call: TRBJ2-5
v_call: TRBV7-6
clone_size: .
cdr3_aa: CASSLGLAGEQETQYF
cdr3_nt: TGTGCCAGCAGCTTAGGACTAGCGGGGGAACAAGAGACCCAGTACTTC

d_call: TRBD1
j_call: TRBJ2-1
v_call: TRBV18
clone_size: once
cdr3_aa: CASSPSGGFVHEQFF
cdr3_nt: TGTGCCAGCTCACCGTCAGGGGGCTTCGTACATGAGCAGTTCTTC

d_call: TRBD1
j_call: TRBJ1-5
v_call: TRBV7-2
clone_size: .
cdr3_aa: CASSLAGTGYQPQHF
cdr3_nt: TGTGCCAGCAGCTTAGCGGGGACAGGGTATCAGCCCCAGCATTTT

d_call: TRBD2
j_call: TRBJ2-7
v_call: TRBV5-1
clone_size: .
cdr3_aa: CASSLEASGAYEQYF
cdr3_nt: TGCGCCAGCAGCTTGGAGGCTAGCGGTGCCTACGAGCAGTACTTC

d_call: TRBD2
j_call: TRBJ2-1
v_call: TRBV15
clone_size: once
cdr3_aa: CATSRVIAGHNEQFF
cdr3_nt: TGTGCCACCAGCAGAGTTATAGCGGGCCACAATGAGCAGTTCTTC

d_call: .
j_call: TRBJ2-5
v_call: TRBV1
clone_size: .
cdr3_aa: CTSSQDHPTGRGETQYF
cdr3_nt: TGCACCAGCAGCCAAGACCATCCGACAGGGCGCGGGGAGACCCAGTACTTC

d_call: TRBD1
j_call: TRBJ1-2
v_call: TRBV6-1
clone_size: .
cdr3_aa: CASISRGGGYGYTF
cdr3_nt: TGTGCCAGCATCAGCAGGGGGGGAGGCTATGGCTACACCTTC

d_call: TRBD1
j_call: TRBJ1-1
v_call: TRBV5-6
clone_size: once
cdr3_aa: CASSLGAGGTEAFF
cdr3_nt: TGTGCCAGCAGCTTGGGAGCAGGGGGGACTGAAGCTTTCTTT

d_call: TRBD1
j_call: TRBJ2-1
v_call: TRBV5-1
clone_size: .
cdr3_aa: CASSLAPGGMNEQFF
cdr3_nt: TGCGCCAGCAGCTTGGCCCCAGGGGGTATGAATGAGCAGTTCTTC

d_call: TRBD2
j_call: TRBJ2-5
v_call: TRBV2
clone_size: once
cdr3_aa: CASRSGLVDETQYF
cdr3_nt: TGTGCCAGCAGGTCGGGACTAGTTGATGAGACCCAGTACTTC

d_call: .
j_call: TRBJ1-4
v_call: TRBV4-2
clone_size: .
cdr3_aa: CASSDRDKSTNEKLFF
cdr3_nt: TGTGCCAGCAGCGACCGGGACAAATCAACTAATGAAAAACTGTTTTTT

d_call: .
j_call: TRBJ1-6
v_call: TRBV25-1
clone_size: once
cdr3_aa: CASSGGGSSYNSPLHF
cdr3_nt: TGTGCCAGCAGTGGCGGGGGAAGCTCCTATAATTCACCCCTCCACTTT

d_call: .
j_call: TRBJ2-5
v_call: TRBV5-1
clone_size: .
cdr3_aa: CASSGQGQEGETQYF
cdr3_nt: TGCGCCAGCAGCGGCCAGGGCCAGGAAGGGGAGACCCAGTACTTC

d_call: TRBD2
j_call: TRBJ2-7
v_call: TRBV5-1
clone_size: .
cdr3_aa: CASSRGSGNSYEQYF
cdr3_nt: TGCGCCAGCAGCCGGGGAAGCGGGAACTCCTACGAGCAGTACTTC

d_call: .
j_call: TRBJ2-4
v_call: TRBV10-3
clone_size: .
cdr3_aa: CAIRDHRENIQYF
cdr3_nt: TGTGCCATCAGAGACCACAGAGAAAACATTCAGTACTTC

d_call: TRBD2
j_call: TRBJ2-1
v_call: TRBV7-9
clone_size: .
cdr3_aa: CASSWEVGAGIEQFF
cdr3_nt: TGTGCCAGCAGCTGGGAGGTCGGAGCGGGGATTGAGCAGTTCTTC

d_call: .
j_call: TRBJ1-2
v_call: TRBV15
clone_size: .
cdr3_aa: CATSREEGVGDGYTF
cdr3_nt: TGTGCCACCAGCAGAGAAGAGGGGGTGGGGGATGGCTACACCTTC